This T cell receptor (beta chain) was sequenced during a study of T cell clonotyping in hematopoietic cell transplantation (dated by TCRdb to about 2021). Background on the whole study: A total of 150 or so blood samples were gathered in the study from 35 consecutive transplant recipients along with their related donors. Recruitment of patients was conducted between 2015 and January 2017, and follow-up was continued until late 2020 or death. Overall results and qualifications from the work: Overlap with donor repertoires was found for only a small fraction of recipient repertoires, with over 97% found to appear de novo at the given depth. Inverse Simpson Index values from donors and from recipients before transplant predicted broader TCR repertoire diversity after transplant. The sample size was limited, and CD4 and CD8 repertoire contributions could not be separated because cells were not sorted. Recipient TCR diversity fell after transplant, with pathologically expanded clonotypes rising progressively from day 30 to day 180.

As for this clone: Its antigen is unknown. No much larger clone is present one base from it, and per-base qualities are unavailable.

The immunoSEQ assay, a bias-controlled multiplex PCR with V- and J-specific primers, was used to amplify TCR beta CDR3 regions from genomic DNA. A proprietary barcode and Illumina adapter sequences were added to the CDR3 amplicons in a second PCR step. An Illumina MiSeq instrument was used to sequence the CDR3 libraries. On the authors' methods: Export and quality control were handled in immunoSEQ Analyzer 3.0, while downstream analyses relied on R Bioconductor and Immunarch. Only productive rearrangements in the normalized downsampled data set went into calculating the repertoire metrics. Pathologically expanded clonotypes were defined as those larger than 5 templates in the normalized cohort. The Inverse Simpson Index served as the measure of repertoire diversity. The non-normalized data set was used for CMV-specificity analyses so that all clonotypes could be captured. The table comes from immuneACCESS by way of TCRdb, which keeps in-frame sequences with V and J called. Part of the clones is missing from these tables; in studies checked, under half for an unresolved V gene and the rest for unknown reasons. That table supplies the V and J calls and clone size; D and trimming were determined from the DNA. For this sample the table gives about 69,000 clones, of which roughly 94% were detected only once. 1.5% to 2% of the sample goes to the ten largest clones.

Blood samples for TCR beta sequencing were provided by related transplant donors. Using Nuclei Lysis Solution, genomic DNA was extracted from unfractionated peripheral blood mononuclear cells that were either fresh or cryopreserved. Sequencing used peripheral blood mononuclear cells. This sequence was found in a man aged 50-59 years in good health. Some clones in this sample may be carry-over from other donors' samples.

Read as DNA, the sequence is TGTGCCAGCAGCTCCCCGACTAGTTACGAGCAGTACTTC. Translated, this gives CASSSPTSYEQYF. This chain joins TRBV9 to TRBJ2-7; TRBD2 is perhaps the D gene, given 6 matching bases. Reading the germline V gene gives CDR1 SGDLS and CDR2 YYNGEE. V lost 4 bases and J lost 4 bases; the stretch between them is 12 bases long. The CDR3 contains 13 residues, cysteine and phenylalanine counted. Only the CDR3 DNA is retained, 39 bases long and in frame from the first base.